This passage covers 29 T cell receptor beta chains from one sample sequenced in a study of spatial heterogeneity in lung cancer. Specified time point: sample taken at primary tumor resection. TCRdb redid the calling of the 5' RACE reads with MiXCR, one entry per CDR3 protein. The sample yields roughly 13,000 distinct CDR3 sequences, less than 4.5% seen once. The input for sequencing was PBMCs, taken at surgery. Every receptor here comes from a male donor with early-stage non-small cell lung cancer.

This clonotype was counted at least ten times. Compared with germline, one end of the junction differs, possibly owing to a read error. The chain has TRBV7-9 and TRBJ2-7; TRBD2 matches at 9 bases. This CDR3 comprises 15 residues. CDR1 is SEHNR and CDR2 is FQNEAQ in the germline V gene (reference sequence). The chain's CDR3 is CASSPQGIPVSGRTF. CDR3 DNA: TGTGCCAGCAGCCCCCAGGGGATACCAGTTAGCGGGAGAACTTTC.

This clonotype was found many times. J is TRBJ2-3 and V is TRBV19; 8 nucleotides align to TRBD2. Germline assignment: CDR1 LNHDA and CDR2 SQIVND (reference sequence). Unmatched junction bases numbered 6, after V lost 6 bases and J lost 1 base. The CDR3 runs to 15 residues. DNA for the CDR3: TGTGCCAGTAGATTGGCGGGAGGTGGCACAGATACGCAGTATTTT. Translating it yields CASRLAGGGTDTQYF.

The sample holds many counts of this clonotype. The V and J genes are TRBV6-5 and TRBJ2-7, with 9 bases fitting TRBD1. Germline assignment: CDR1 MNHEY and CDR2 SVGAGI. This CDR3 comprises 11 residues. The CDR3: CVTGQGYEQYF. CDR3 nucleotides: TGTGTAACGGGACAGGGCTACGAGCAGTACTTC.

In this sample, this clonotype turned up many times. The rearrangement links TRBV6-2 or TRBV6-3 to TRBJ2-7; 10 nucleotides match TRBD2. This CDR3 has 16 residues. Germline CDR1 reads MNHEY; CDR2 reads SVGEGT. The V and J ends lost 0 bases and 3 bases, in that order; junction bases with no gene match: 5. The chain's CDR3 is CASSYSRTSGGYEQYF. CDR3 DNA: TGTGCCAGCAGTTACTCCCGGACTAGCGGAGGCTACGAGCAGTACTTC.

This clonotype showed up many times. The chain couples TRBV28 to TRBJ1-1, with a tentative D call TRBD1 (5 bases). V was trimmed by 7 bases and J by 8 bases, leaving 14 bases between them. There are 12 residues in the CDR3. Germline lookup yields CDR1 MDHEN and CDR2 SYDVKM. The CDR3 coding sequence is TGTGCCAGCACCCAGATTGAGGGGGAAGCTTTCTTT. Its translation is CASTQIEGEAFF.

This clonotype was seen at least ten times. V gene TRBV7-9 combines with J gene TRBJ2-7, with D perhaps assigned TRBD1 or TRBD2 (5 bases each). V was cut by 1 base and J by 2 bases, with 15 bases left in between. The CDR3 is made up of 16 amino acids. CDR1 is SEHNR, CDR2 FQNEAQ, per germline (reference sequence). CDR3: CASSLDTGTLAYEQYF. CDR3 DNA sequence: TGTGCCAGCAGCTTAGATACCGGGACCCTCGCCTACGAGCAGTACTTC.

This clonotype appeared a few times. V is TRBV23-1 and J is TRBJ2-7; a possible D gene is TRBD1 (6 bases). TRBV23-1 is given ORF status, its function remaining uncertain. Trimming took off 3 bases at V and 4 bases at J, with 10 bases between the two ends. The CDR3 runs to 13 residues. The CDR3 region is CASSHDRRYEQYF. In DNA form, the CDR3 reads TGCGCCAGCAGTCATGACAGGAGGTACGAGCAGTACTTC.

This clonotype occurred many times. The gene calls are TRBV2 and TRBJ2-5, with D possibly TRBD1 on 5 matching bases. Germline assignment: CDR1 SNHLY and CDR2 FYNNEI. The CDR3 totals 18 residues. V lost 7 bases, J lost 7 bases, and 31 bases lay in between. Here the CDR3 DNA reads TGTGCCAGCAAAGACCCCCGGGTCTCGCGACGGATTCAGGGGACCCAGTACTTC. Translation: CASKDPRVSRRIQGTQYF.

This chain links TRBV6-6 with TRBJ1-6; D gene ambiguous. CDR3 length: 13 amino acids. Deletions cut 4 bases from V and 10 bases from J, with 11 bases between. The V gene's germline CDR1 is MNHNY and CDR2 SVGAGI (reference sequence). The CDR3 region has the DNA TGTGCCAGCAGTTTGGATGGAGAATCACCCCTCCACTTT. It yields the protein CASSLDGESPLHF.

The sample holds many counts of this clonotype. The genes are TRBV27 and TRBJ2-7; D unresolved. Trimming pared 4 bases from V and 1 base from J, leaving 14 bases between. CDR1 and CDR2 (germline): MNHEY, SMNVEV (reference sequence). This CDR3 has 15 residues. The CDR3 loop is CASSSTEPPSYEQYF. CDR3 nucleotides: TGTGCCAGCAGTTCGACGGAGCCCCCTTCCTACGAGCAGTACTTC.

This clonotype was recorded many times. The J gene is TRBJ1-3, the V gene TRBV7-8, with 8 bases fitting TRBD1. The V gene's germline CDR1 is SGHVS and CDR2 FQNEAQ. There are 13 residues in the CDR3. Germline trimming cut 2 bases from V and 7 bases from J; bases unmatched to any gene: 1. CDR3 sequence (DNA): TGTGCCAGCAGCTTAAACAGGGGGAACACCATATATTTT. Encoded protein: CASSLNRGNTIYF.

This clonotype came up many times. The rearrangement joins TRBV5-1 to TRBJ2-5; TRBD1 might be the D (6 bases). Germline CDR1 is SGHRS and CDR2 is YFSETQ. V dropped 0 bases and J dropped 1 base, with 10 bases sitting between them. The CDR3 contains 15 residues. The CDR3 nucleotides read TGCGCCAGCAGCTTGGCCGGACAGTCCCAAGAGACCCAGTACTTC. Translating gives CASSLAGQSQETQYF. The full variable domain, its missing parts supplied by reference TRBV5-1 and TRBJ2-5, is KAGVTQTPRYLIKTRGQQVTLSCSPISGHRSVSWYQQTPGQGLQFLFEYFSETQRNKGNFPGRFSGRQFSNSRSEMNVSTLELGDSALYLCASSLAGQSQETQYFGPGTRLLVL.

This chain links TRBV12-3 or TRBV12-4 with TRBJ2-1; 9 nucleotides match TRBD2. Trimming took 4 bases from V and 13 from J; bases not matched to a gene: 14. This CDR3 is 15 amino acids long. CDR3 residues: CASSYPEEISGSQFF. CDR3 coding DNA: TGTGCCAGCAGTTACCCGGAGGAGATTAGCGGGAGTCAGTTCTTC.

This clonotype was counted many times. The CDR3 protein is CAPRGLVYNEQFF. CDR3 DNA: TGTGCCCCTAGGGGACTAGTCTACAATGAGCAGTTCTTC. The chain recombines TRBV28 with TRBJ2-1; 8 nucleotides align to TRBD2. The germline V gene encodes CDR1 MDHEN and CDR2 SYDVKM. The CDR3 consists of 13 residues. J was trimmed by 3 bases and V by 11 bases; bases with no gene match: 6.

This clonotype was counted ten times or more. The chain joins TRBV9 to TRBJ2-1; D possibly corresponds to TRBD1 (5 bases). Trimming took 2 bases from V and 3 from J, leaving 12 bases between them. Germline V gives CDR1 SGDLS, CDR2 YYNGEE. The CDR3 runs to 15 residues. The CDR3: CASSVGQGGYNEQFF. The CDR3 region has the DNA TGTGCCAGCAGCGTCGGTCAGGGCGGCTACAATGAGCAGTTCTTC.

This clonotype was detected a few times. The chain employs TRBV15 and TRBJ1-6, with D unclear. Germline assignment: CDR1 LNHNV and CDR2 YYDKDF (reference sequence). V lost 3 bases and J 5 bases, leaving 11 bases between the germline ends. The CDR3 has 15 amino acids. The CDR3 DNA reads TGTGCCACCAGCAGGGACCCGACGAATAATTCACCCCTCCACTTT. Its protein product is CATSRDPTNNSPLHF. The variable domain in full, completed from reference TRBV15 and TRBJ1-6, reads DAMVIQNPRYQVTQFGKPVTLSCSQTLNHNVMYWYQQKSSQAPKLLFHYYDKDFNNEADTPDNFQSRRPNTSFCFLDIRSPGLGDTAMYLCATSRDPTNNSPLHFGNGTRLTVT.

This clonotype was seen repeatedly, ten times or more. The chain links TRBV12-3 or TRBV12-4 to TRBJ2-5; D possibly uses TRBD1 or TRBD2 (5 bases each). V lost 5 bases and J 4 bases, leaving 17 bases between the germline ends. This CDR3 is 15 amino acids long. The CDR3 region is CASSPPGPWPETQYF. CDR3 coding DNA: TGTGCCAGCAGTCCGCCGGGACCCTGGCCAGAGACCCAGTACTTC.

The V and J genes are TRBV18 and TRBJ1-2; the D gene is possibly TRBD1 (5 bases). CDR1 is KGHSH, CDR2 LQKENI, per germline. This CDR3 is built from 14 residues. V lost 6 bases and J lost 0, with 11 bases in between. This chain's CDR3 is CASSETETNYGYTF. In nucleotides, the CDR3 is TGTGCCAGCTCTGAGACAGAGACTAACTATGGCTACACCTTC.

This rearrangement joins TRBV5-1 to TRBJ2-1; D is perhaps TRBD1 (6 bases). Germline CDR1 and CDR2: SGHRS and YFSETQ. The V gene lost 0 bases and the J gene lost 6 bases, with 13 bases spanning the gap. There are 15 residues in the CDR3. The CDR3 loop is CASSLDTGSPNEQFF. The CDR3 DNA is TGCGCCAGCAGCTTGGATACAGGGTCCCCCAATGAGCAGTTCTTC.

This chain connects TRBV9 to TRBJ2-7, with D perhaps TRBD2 (5 bases). CDR1 and CDR2 (germline): SGDLS, YYNGEE. V was clipped by 0 bases and J by 0 bases, with 13 bases between them. The CDR3 has 16 residues. This CDR3 is CASSVGIATSSYEQYF. In nucleotides, the CDR3 is TGTGCCAGCAGCGTAGGAATAGCGACCAGCTCCTACGAGCAGTACTTC. Looking up the rest from reference TRBV9 and TRBJ2-7 gives the full variable domain: DSGVTQTPKHLITATGQRVTLRCSPRSGDLSVYWYQQSLDQGLQFLIQYYNGEERAKGNILERFSAQQFPDLHSELNLSSLELGDSALYFCASSVGIATSSYEQYFGPGTRLTVT.

In this sample, this clonotype turned up many times. The chain combines TRBV12-3 or TRBV12-4 with TRBJ2-2; the D gene is possibly TRBD2 (6 bases). The length of the CDR3 is 14 residues. Trimming took 7 bases from V and 5 from J, leaving 14 bases between them. The DNA of the CDR3 is TGTGCCAGCACGCGGGCTAGCGAAACCGGGGAGCTGTTTTTT. Translated: CASTRASETGELFF.

This clonotype is medium-sized by share. J is TRBJ2-1 and V is TRBV7-8; D is unclear. Germline CDR1 reads SGHVS; CDR2 reads FQNEAQ. The CDR3 runs 13 residues. Trimming took off 4 bases at V and 6 bases at J, with 10 bases between the two ends. The CDR3 loop reads CASSSDRANEQFF. CDR3 DNA sequence: TGTGCCAGCAGCTCGGATAGGGCCAATGAGCAGTTCTTC.

This clonotype was seen repeatedly, ten times or more. V gene TRBV4-3 combines with J gene TRBJ1-1, with D uncertain. The ends were cut back, 0 bases at V and 10 bases at J, with 12 bases in the middle. There are 13 residues in the CDR3. Germline assignment: CDR1 LGHNA and CDR2 YSLEER. The CDR3 here is CASSQDKGYGAFF. Written as DNA, the CDR3 is TGCGCCAGCAGCCAAGATAAAGGGTACGGAGCTTTCTTT.

This clonotype appeared many times. The V gene is TRBV20-1, the J gene TRBJ2-5; 8 bases align to TRBD2. The ends lost 4 bases at V and 1 base at J; junction bases unmatched: 8. This CDR3 comprises 15 residues. Per the germline V gene, CDR1 is DFQATT and CDR2 is SNEGSKA (reference sequence). The DNA of the CDR3 is TGCAGTGCTAACCTAGCGGGCCGAACCCAAGAGACCCAGTACTTC. It is translated as CSANLAGRTQETQYF.

This clonotype was seen many times. V and J are TRBV2 and TRBJ2-3; 11 bases are a match to TRBD2. The CDR3 length is 15 residues. V shed 7 bases and J 2 bases; nucleotides not matched to a gene: 5. Germline lookup yields CDR1 SNHLY and CDR2 FYNNEI. In DNA, the CDR3 is TGTGCCAGCACACTACTAGCGGGAGCCACAGATACGCAGTATTTT. It specifies CASTLLAGATDTQYF.

This clonotype was observed at least ten times. The chain is built from TRBV29-1 and TRBJ1-4; D is undetermined. The CDR3 loop spans 11 amino acids. Trimming left V 6 bases short and J 5 bases short, with 7 bases between. Germline lookup yields CDR1 SQVTM and CDR2 ANQGSEA. The CDR3 region has the DNA TGCAGCGTCTGGCAAAATGAAAAACTGTTTTTT. It encodes CSVWQNEKLFF.

This clonotype was seen ten or more times. The rearrangement uses TRBV3-1 and TRBJ1-1; 10 positions match TRBD1. The CDR3 extends over 15 amino acids. CDR1 and CDR2 (germline): LGHDT, YNNKEL (reference sequence). Germline trimming cut 3 bases from V and 9 bases from J; bases unmatched to any gene: 10. The CDR3 spells CASSHRSGTGEKAFF. The CDR3 DNA follows: TGTGCCAGCAGCCACAGATCCGGGACAGGGGAGAAAGCTTTCTTT.

This clonotype was seen ten or more times. The chain combines TRBV6-2 or TRBV6-3 with TRBJ2-7; a weak D match, TRBD1 (5 bases). This CDR3 region has 14 residues. The germline V and J ends were trimmed by 5 bases and 7 bases, with 18 bases remaining between them. Germline V gene lookup returns CDR1 MNHEY and CDR2 SVGEGT. CDR3 DNA: TGTGCCAGCAGTCCCCCTGGCAGGGCGAGGGAGCAGTACTTC. This codes for CASSPPGRAREQYF.

This clonotype was counted many times. The rearrangement joins TRBV20-1 to TRBJ2-3, with 7 nucleotides matching TRBD2. Germline-derived CDR1 and CDR2 are DFQATT and SNEGSKA (reference sequence). J lost 4 bases, V lost 6 bases, and 10 bases had no gene match. The CDR3 extends over 14 amino acids. CDR3 DNA: TGCAGTGCCCCGCTGCGGGAGTCGGCAGATACGCAGTATTTT. Its protein product is CSAPLRESADTQYF.